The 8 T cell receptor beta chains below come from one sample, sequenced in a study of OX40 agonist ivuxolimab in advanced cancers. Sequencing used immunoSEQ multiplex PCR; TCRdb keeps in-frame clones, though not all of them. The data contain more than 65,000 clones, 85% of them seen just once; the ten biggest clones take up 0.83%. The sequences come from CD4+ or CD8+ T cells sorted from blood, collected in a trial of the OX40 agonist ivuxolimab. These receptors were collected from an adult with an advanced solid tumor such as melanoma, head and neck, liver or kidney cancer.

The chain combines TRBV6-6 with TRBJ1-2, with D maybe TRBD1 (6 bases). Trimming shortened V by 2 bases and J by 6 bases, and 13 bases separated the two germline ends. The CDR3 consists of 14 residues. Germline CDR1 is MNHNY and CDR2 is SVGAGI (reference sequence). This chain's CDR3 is CASSYPQGRDGYTF. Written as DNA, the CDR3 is TGTGCCAGCAGTTACCCTCAGGGGCGGGATGGCTACACCTTC.

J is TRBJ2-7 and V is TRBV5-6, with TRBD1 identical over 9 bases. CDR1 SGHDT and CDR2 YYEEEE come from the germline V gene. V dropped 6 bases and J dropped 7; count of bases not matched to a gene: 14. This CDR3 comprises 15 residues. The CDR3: CASIGPGQGRLEQYF. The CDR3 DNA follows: TGTGCCAGCATCGGACCGGGACAGGGACGGCTAGAGCAGTACTTC.

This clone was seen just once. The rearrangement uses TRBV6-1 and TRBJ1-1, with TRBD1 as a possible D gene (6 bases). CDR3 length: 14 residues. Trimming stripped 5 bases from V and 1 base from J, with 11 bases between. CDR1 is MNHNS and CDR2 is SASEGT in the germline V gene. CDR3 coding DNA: TGTGCCAGCAGTACCTCCAGGGGGAACACTGAAGCTTTCTTT. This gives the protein CASSTSRGNTEAFF.

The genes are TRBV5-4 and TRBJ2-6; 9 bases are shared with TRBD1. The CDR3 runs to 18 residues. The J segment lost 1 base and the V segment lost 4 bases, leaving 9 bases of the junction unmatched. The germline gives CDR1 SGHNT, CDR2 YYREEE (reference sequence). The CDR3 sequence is CASSPGTGPRSGANVLTF. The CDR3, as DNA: TGTGCCAGCAGCCCCGGGACAGGGCCCCGTTCTGGGGCCAACGTCCTGACTTTC.

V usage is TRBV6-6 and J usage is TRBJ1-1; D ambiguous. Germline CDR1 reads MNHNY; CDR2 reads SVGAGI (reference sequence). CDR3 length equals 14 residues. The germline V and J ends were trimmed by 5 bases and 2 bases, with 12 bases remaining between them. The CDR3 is CASSRSGTNTEAFF. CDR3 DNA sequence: TGTGCCAGCAGTCGAAGCGGCACAAACACTGAAGCTTTCTTT.

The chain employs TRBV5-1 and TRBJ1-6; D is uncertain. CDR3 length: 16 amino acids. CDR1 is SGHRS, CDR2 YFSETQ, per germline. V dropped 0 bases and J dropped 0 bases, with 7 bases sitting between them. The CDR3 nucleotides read TGCGCCAGCAGCTTGGCGGGGAGCTCCTATAATTCACCCCTCCACTTT. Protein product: CASSLAGSSYNSPLHF.

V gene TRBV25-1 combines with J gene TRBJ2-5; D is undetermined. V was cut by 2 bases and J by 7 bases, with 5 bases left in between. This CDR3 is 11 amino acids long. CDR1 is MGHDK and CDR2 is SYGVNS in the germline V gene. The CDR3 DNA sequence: TGTGCCAGCAGTGAAAAGCTGACCCAGTACTTC. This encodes CASSEKLTQYF.

The CDR3 region has the DNA TGTGCCAGCAGCTCCGACTTTAATTCACCCCTCCACTTT. The encoded protein is CASSSDFNSPLHF. This chain links TRBV6-5 with TRBJ1-6; D gene unclear. The germline CDR1 and CDR2 sequences are MNHEY and SVGAGI. The ends were cut back, 6 bases at V and 6 bases at J, with 9 bases in the middle. CDR3 length equals 13 residues.